This T cell receptor beta chain derives from a study of blood T cell repertoires in COVID-19. Study information: The United States, Italy and Spain were the sources of the acute and convalescent COVID-19 samples. T cells, B-cell-depleted T cells, or PBMCs provided the cDNA or gDNA that served as material.

This CDR3 region has 15 residues. Germline V gene data show CDR1 as MNHEY and CDR2 as SVGAGI. Deletions cut 2 bases from V and 6 bases from J, with 13 bases between. Sequencing was performed with immunoSEQ multiplex PCR; in TCRdb, only in-frame clones are kept and a portion is missing. The sample yields over 95,000 clones, around four fifths seen once. The TCR originated in a woman in her thirties or forties with acute or convalescent COVID-19. J is TRBJ1-4 and V is TRBV6-5; D is perhaps TRBD1 (5 bases). The sequencing sample was made of peripheral blood. The CDR3 nucleotides read TGTGCCAGCAGTTACGAACAGGCCACTGATGAAAAACTGTTTTTT. Translating it yields CASSYEQATDEKLFF.